This is a list of T cell receptor beta chains from one sample in a study of cytomegalovirus exposure and HLA in healthy donors. TCRdb keeps only in-frame clones here, not all; method: immunoSEQ multiplex PCR. The table includes 70,000 or so clones, over 90% detected once. The sequenced material came from PBMCs. These receptors all stem from a woman in her late teens or twenties in good health and CMV-seronegative. The CDR3 runs from the conserved cysteine through the conserved F or W.

cdr3_length j_call v_call cdr3_aa
15 TRBJ2-3 TRBV5-4 CASSFAAGSTDTQYF
15 TRBJ2-7 TRBV4-1 CASSQDRRDTAEQYF
14 TRBJ2-1 TRBV29-1 CSVISGRAYNEQFF
12 TRBJ2-7 TRBV9 CASSAGLAEQYF
12 TRBJ2-1 TRBV10-1 CASSESASPGFF
14 TRBJ2-7 TRBV6-5 CASTQTPSSYEQYF
13 TRBJ1-1 TRBV10-2 CASGRTLGTEAFF
16 TRBJ2-1 TRBV7-9 CASSPRVAGGLGEQFF
14 TRBJ1-1 TRBV19 CASSITGENTEAFF
14 TRBJ1-1 TRBV7-8 CASSVTGVNTEAFF
12 TRBJ1-1 TRBV29-1 CSVGHHGTEAFF
16 TRBJ2-6 TRBV11-2 CASSSARGSGANVLTF
14 TRBJ2-6 TRBV5-4 CASSPDSGANVLTF
16 TRBJ1-2 TRBV18 CASSPPAGTGDGGYTF
18 TRBJ2-2 TRBV19 CASSRGLAGGLNTGELFF
14 TRBJ1-6 TRBV2 CASSEQGANSPLHF
13 TRBJ1-2 TRBV6-5 CASSYSTGNGYTF
14 TRBJ1-4 TRBV6-6 CASSLDRYNEKLFF
16 TRBJ1-3 TRBV9 CASSVEAGGIRNTIYF
15 TRBJ2-3 TRBV9 CASSLAGGGTDTQYF
12 TRBJ2-2 TRBV15 CATLSNTGELFF
16 TRBJ2-3 TRBV4-2 CASSQDRAGGADTQYF
15 TRBJ2-2 TRBV10-3 CAISVREGADGELFF
15 TRBJ2-1 TRBV5-5 CASSLRTSSYNEQFF
14 TRBJ1-2 TRBV6-1 CASTPEGNHYGYTF
15 TRBJ2-3 TRBV14 CASSVGTSGTDTQYF
13 TRBJ1-2 TRBV7-2 CASSLARTDGYTF
15 TRBJ2-7 TRBV18 CASSPTGPGSYEQYF
13 TRBJ1-1 TRBV11-2 CASSPNRGTEAFF
18 TRBJ1-2 TRBV4-3 CASSQEVAWGDGLYGYTF
15 TRBJ2-2 TRBV7-6 CASSEAGENTGELFF
15 TRBJ2-7 TRBV12-5 CASGSRGQGNYEQYF
14 TRBJ2-2 TRBV19 CASTRTGNTGELFF
13 TRBJ2-2 TRBV6-1 CAVGLTNTGELFF
15 TRBJ2-7 TRBV4-1 CASKLGLAGGYEQYF
15 TRBJ1-1 TRBV28 CASSLYRTLNTEAFF
15 TRBJ2-2 TRBV2 CASAEQRGNTGELFF
13 TRBJ1-4 TRBV6-6 CASSYIGGEKLFF
11 TRBJ2-5 TRBV6-5 CASSSRGTQYF
16 TRBJ1-3 TRBV13 CASSPATGPSGNTIYF
14 TRBJ1-5 TRBV5-6 CASSRRSGLRPQHF